Sequencing of this TCR beta chain was carried out in a study of T cells in lung cancer brain metastases. Germline V gene sequence: CDR1 MGHDK, CDR2 SYGVNS. V lost 7 bases and J 1 base, leaving 4 bases between the germline ends. The CDR3 is 11 amino acids. This clone has a single count. The method was immunoSEQ multiplex PCR; TCRdb's version includes in-frame clones alone and lacks a portion of them. This sample has some 5,100 clones, with 84% found just once. This clonotype was obtained from a man aged 45-65 years with non-small cell lung cancer that had spread to the brain. The V gene is TRBV25-1, the J gene TRBJ1-1; unclear D gene. Material for sequencing was tumor tissue from a brain metastasis. CDR3 region: CASTGNTEAFF. CDR3 bases: TGTGCCAGCACCGGGAACACTGAAGCTTTCTTT. Full variable domain (outside the CDR3, taken from reference TRBV25-1 and TRBJ1-1): EADIYQTPRYLVIGTGKKITLECSQTMGHDKMYWYQQDPGMELHLIHYSYGVNSTEKGDLSSESTVSRIRTEHFPLTLESARPSHTSQYLCASTGNTEAFFGQGTRLTVV.